Shown below are 30 T cell receptor beta chains from a single sample sequenced in a study of T-cell memory formation after mild COVID-19. In TCRdb, the 5' RACE reads were re-called with MiXCR into one record per CDR3 protein. Of approximately 580,000 distinct CDR3 sequences in the sample, around 20% were seen once. Sequencing was carried out using PBMCs or a T cell subset sorted from them (not recorded which). These receptors were obtained from an adult woman who had mild COVID-19 (a few samples of this study predate the infection). Cell type and time point are not known.

This clonotype was observed a few times. This chain joins TRBV6-2 or TRBV6-3 and TRBJ2-3, with 8 bases matching TRBD2. The germline CDR1 and CDR2 sequences are MNHEY and SVGEGT. CDR3 length: 18 amino acids. The ends lost 0 bases at V and 0 bases at J; junction bases unmatched: 8. CDR3 amino acids: CASSYSPQRGYSTDTQYF. CDR3 DNA sequence: TGTGCCAGCAGTTACTCACCCCAGCGGGGGTATAGCACAGATACGCAGTATTTT.

This clonotype was seen only once. The gene calls are TRBV18 and TRBJ1-5, with 9 bases lining up with TRBD1. The trim removed 2 bases at V and 4 bases at J, leaving 3 bases unmatched. This CDR3 is built from 15 residues. Looked up from germline, CDR1 is KGHSH and CDR2 is LQKENI. CDR3 nucleotides: TGTGCCAGCTCACCATCACAGGGGGCGAATCAGCCCCAGCATTTT. Amino acids: CASSPSQGANQPQHF.

This clonotype occurred a few times. Because the CDR3's place on the DNA is in doubt, the DNA is left out and the CDR3 is given as listed by TCRdb. The gene calls are TRBV23-1 and TRBJ2-2; the table's D call, TRBD1, was not checked against the DNA. TRBV23-1 is an ORF for which the function is uncertain. From its first to its last residue, the CDR3 has 17 amino acids. This CDR3 is CASSQCSRGQIAGSCFF.

The chain is built from TRBV7-8 and TRBJ2-1; a weak D match, TRBD2 (6 bases). Trimming stripped 0 bases from V and 13 bases from J, with 13 bases between. The CDR3 is made up of 13 amino acids. From germline, CDR1 is SGHVS and CDR2 FQNEAQ. The CDR3 loop reads CASSLAPGVYQFF. The CDR3 DNA follows: TGTGCCAGCAGCTTAGCTCCGGGAGTCTATCAGTTCTTC. Full variable domain (missing parts from reference TRBV7-8 and TRBJ2-1): GAGVSQSPRYKVAKRGQDVALRCDPISGHVSLFWYQQALGQGPEFLTYFQNEAQLDKSGLPSDRFFAERPEGSVSTLKIQRTQQEDSAVYLCASSLAPGVYQFFGPGTRLTVL.

This clonotype was counted only a few times. The chain joins TRBV20-1 to TRBJ2-7, with 10 bases that match TRBD2. V lost 3 bases, J lost 4 bases, and 9 bases stayed unmatched. Germline V CDR1 and CDR2: DFQATT, SNEGSKA (reference sequence). The CDR3 consists of 15 residues. The CDR3 protein is CSASVELAGRYEQYF. CDR3 sequence (DNA): TGCAGTGCTAGTGTAGAACTAGCGGGGCGTTACGAGCAGTACTTC.

In this sample, this clonotype turned up a few times. The genes are TRBV6-1 and TRBJ1-6, with TRBD1 identical over 8 bases. The trim removed 7 bases at V and 5 bases at J, leaving 4 bases unmatched. CDR1 and CDR2 from the germline V gene are MNHNS and SASEGT. CDR3 size: 14 residues. The CDR3 region is CASTPGQDNSPLHF. The CDR3 region has the DNA TGTGCCAGCACCCCGGGACAGGATAATTCACCCCTCCACTTT.

This clonotype was detected a few times. The V gene is TRBV7-7, the J gene TRBJ1-4; D unclear. Trimming pared 3 bases from V and 6 bases from J, leaving 8 bases between. CDR3 length: 13 amino acids. The germline V gene has CDR1 SSHAT and CDR2 FNYEAQ (reference sequence). The CDR3 coding sequence is TGTGCCAGCAGCTTTTCGCTACATGAAAAACTGTTTTTT. It is translated as CASSFSLHEKLFF.

The chain joins TRBV5-6 to TRBJ1-5; no clear D. Germline-derived CDR1 and CDR2 are SGHDT and YYEEEE. V lost 1 base and J lost 8, with 7 bases in between. The CDR3 covers 12 residues. The CDR3 spells CASSLKREPQHF. The CDR3 region has the DNA TGTGCCAGCAGCTTGAAACGGGAGCCCCAGCATTTT.

This clonotype was seen many times. The CDR3 protein is CASSSFGRGRDYGYTF. The CDR3 DNA is TGTGCCAGCAGCTCCTTCGGGCGGGGGAGGGACTATGGCTACACCTTC. The chain is built from TRBV12-3 or TRBV12-4 and TRBJ1-2, with D maybe TRBD1 (5 bases). The germline V and J ends were trimmed by 6 bases and 3 bases, with 20 bases remaining between them. CDR3 length: 16 amino acids.

J is TRBJ1-4 and V is TRBV12-3 or TRBV12-4; 9 nucleotides line up with TRBD1. V was clipped by 5 bases and J by 8 bases; unmatched bases: 9. This CDR3 is 15 amino acids long. The CDR3: CASSGTGTGIEKLFF. In DNA form, the CDR3 reads TGTGCCAGCAGTGGTACCGGGACAGGGATCGAAAAACTGTTTTTT.

This clonotype came up a few times. This sequence joins TRBV7-9 and TRBJ2-7, with TRBD2 matching 8 bases. The CDR3 extends over 14 amino acids. CDR1 is SEHNR, CDR2 FQNEAQ, per germline (reference sequence). The J segment lost 6 bases and the V segment lost 1 base, leaving 5 bases of the junction unmatched. The CDR3 is CASSLVAGTVEQYF. CDR3 coding DNA: TGTGCCAGCAGCTTAGTAGCGGGAACAGTCGAGCAGTACTTC.

The gene calls are TRBV6-5 and TRBJ2-2; TRBD1 is a possible D gene (5 bases). The length of the CDR3 is 14 residues. Germline CDR1 MNHEY, CDR2 SVGAGI. V dropped 8 bases and J dropped 0 bases, with 10 bases sitting between them. Here the CDR3 DNA reads TGTGCCAGCCGAGAAGGGGCGAACACCGGGGAGCTGTTTTTT. Translating it yields CASREGANTGELFF.

V usage is TRBV5-1 and J usage is TRBJ2-2; D is possibly TRBD1 (5 bases). From germline, CDR1 is SGHRS and CDR2 YFSETQ. V lost 4 bases and J lost 3, with 10 bases in between. The CDR3 loop spans 14 amino acids. DNA of the CDR3: TGCGCCAGCAGCGGCAGGGTGGACACCGGGGAGCTGTTTTTT. Protein product: CASSGRVDTGELFF. Based on the CDR3 plus reference TRBV5-1 and TRBJ2-2, the full variable domain is KAGVTQTPRYLIKTRGQQVTLSCSPISGHRSVSWYQQTPGQGLQFLFEYFSETQRNKGNFPGRFSGRQFSNSRSEMNVSTLELGDSALYLCASSGRVDTGELFFGEGSRLTVL.

The chain couples TRBV24-1 to TRBJ2-3, with 7 bases lining up with TRBD1. Germline V gene data show CDR1 as KGHDR and CDR2 as SFDVKD. J gave up 2 bases and V 10 bases, and 5 bases lay outside the gene matches. CDR3 length: 13 amino acids. This CDR3 is CATEDRVTDTQYF. CDR3 DNA: TGTGCCACAGAAGACAGGGTCACAGATACGCAGTATTTT.

This clonotype appeared a few times. V usage is TRBV5-5 and J usage is TRBJ2-1, with D unclear. The CDR3 loop spans 12 amino acids. The V gene lost 2 bases and the J gene lost 7 bases, with 7 bases spanning the gap. Germline V gene lookup returns CDR1 SGHKS and CDR2 YYEKEE (reference sequence). CDR3 bases: TGTGCCAGCAGCTTTGTAAGGAATGAGCAGTTCTTC. It yields the protein CASSFVRNEQFF.

In its sample, this clonotype was seen a few times. The chain uses TRBV29-1 and TRBJ1-1; D not certain. Per germline, CDR1 SQVTM and CDR2 ANQGSEA. The CDR3 spans 12 residues. V shed 0 bases and J shed 10 bases, with 12 bases lying between them. The CDR3 coding sequence is TGCAGCGTTGAAGATCCCGGAGACGGAGCTTTCTTT. This encodes CSVEDPGDGAFF.

The chain links TRBV14 to TRBJ1-4; D perhaps matches TRBD1 (5 bases). Germline lookup yields CDR1 SGHDN and CDR2 FVKESK. Deletions cut 4 bases from V and 4 bases from J, with 13 bases between. The CDR3 covers 15 residues. The CDR3 coding sequence is TGTGCCAGCAGCCCCCTGTGGGGGGTTAATGAAAAACTGTTTTTT. As protein: CASSPLWGVNEKLFF. Supplemented by reference TRBV14 and TRBJ1-4, the full variable domain reads EAGVTQFPSHSVIEKGQTVTLRCDPISGHDNLYWYRRVMGKEIKFLLHFVKESKQDESGMPNNRFLAERTGGTYSTLKVQPAELEDSGVYFCASSPLWGVNEKLFFGSGTQLSVL.

The chain carries TRBV27 and TRBJ2-4; D ambiguous. V lost 6 bases to trimming and J lost 1 base, with 13 bases between them. This CDR3 region has 15 residues. CDR1 and CDR2 from the germline V gene are MNHEY and SMNVEV (reference sequence). CDR3 residues: CASRVAGHAKNIQYF. In DNA form, the CDR3 reads TGTGCCAGCAGAGTCGCAGGCCATGCCAAAAACATTCAGTACTTC.

This clonotype was picked up a small number of times. The genes are TRBV6-5 and TRBJ2-3; 8 bases align to TRBD2. This CDR3 is 14 amino acids long. Per germline, CDR1 MNHEY and CDR2 SVGAGI. Losses at the gene ends were 5 bases for V and 4 bases for J; bases not matched to a gene: 5. CDR3 DNA: TGTGCCAGCAGTGAGTCGACTAGCGCAGATACGCAGTATTTT. Protein sequence: CASSESTSADTQYF.

In this sample, this clonotype turned up a few times. J is TRBJ1-5 and V is TRBV7-6; possible D gene TRBD1, 5 bases. V lost 8 bases, J lost 0 bases, and 8 bases lay in between. The CDR3 extends over 13 amino acids. Germline V gene data show CDR1 as SGHVS and CDR2 as FNYEAQ. CDR3 in DNA: TGTGCCAGCGCGACAGCTAGCAATCAGCCCCAGCATTTT. It translates to CASATASNQPQHF.

The rearrangement links TRBV25-1 to TRBJ1-1; D gene uncertain. The germline V gene encodes CDR1 MGHDK and CDR2 SYGVNS. The CDR3 is 14 amino acids. Trimming removed 4 bases at V and 7 bases at J, with 16 bases between. This chain's CDR3 is CASSASERAGEAFF. The DNA for the CDR3 is TGTGCCAGCAGTGCTTCGGAACGGGCGGGTGAAGCTTTCTTT.

This clonotype was found a few times. The V and J genes are TRBV7-2 and TRBJ1-6; D perhaps matches TRBD1 (6 bases). CDR1 SGHTA and CDR2 FQGNSA come from the germline V gene. V lost 1 base and J lost 6, with 13 bases in between. CDR3 length: 16 residues. CDR3 in DNA: TGTGCCAGCAGCTTAGGGCGCCAGGGGAGTAATTCACCCCTCCACTTT. Its translation is CASSLGRQGSNSPLHF.

This clonotype was seen more than once but under ten times. This chain joins TRBV5-5 and TRBJ2-3; 10 nucleotides agree with TRBD2. Germline values: CDR1 SGHKS, CDR2 YYEKEE (reference sequence). The CDR3 runs 16 residues. The V segment lost 4 bases and the J segment 4 bases; nucleotides outside the gene matches: 9. The CDR3 DNA reads TGTGCCAGCAGCCTCCGAGGAGCGGGGGGGCCAGATACGCAGTATTTT. Its translation: CASSLRGAGGPDTQYF.

This clonotype has just a few counts. V is TRBV5-1 and J is TRBJ2-3; 7 nucleotides align to TRBD2. Looked up from germline, CDR1 is SGHRS and CDR2 is YFSETQ. CDR3 size: 15 residues. V was clipped by 4 bases and J by 4 bases; unmatched bases: 9. Written as DNA, the CDR3 is TGCGCCAGCAGCCCCTCGGCAGGGAGGGCAGATACGCAGTATTTT. Protein product: CASSPSAGRADTQYF. Using reference TRBV5-1 and TRBJ2-3 for the parts outside the CDR3, the full variable domain is KAGVTQTPRYLIKTRGQQVTLSCSPISGHRSVSWYQQTPGQGLQFLFEYFSETQRNKGNFPGRFSGRQFSNSRSEMNVSTLELGDSALYLCASSPSAGRADTQYFGPGTRLTVL.

This sequence joins TRBV20-1 and TRBJ1-4; possibly TRBD1 for D (5 bases). Germline V CDR1 and CDR2: DFQATT, SNEGSKA (reference sequence). The germline V and J ends were trimmed by 6 bases and 3 bases, with 14 bases remaining between them. CDR3 length: 14 amino acids. CDR3 DNA sequence: TGCAGTGCCTTTCTAAGGACACCTAATGAAAAACTGTTTTTT. Protein product: CSAFLRTPNEKLFF.

V usage is TRBV5-6 and J usage is TRBJ1-2, with a weak D call TRBD1 (5 bases). With 6 bases removed from V and 7 bases from J, the gap between germline ends came to 19 bases. The CDR3 sequence is 14 residues long. Looked up from germline, CDR1 is SGHDT and CDR2 is YYEEEE. CDR3: CASTDTGKLPGYTF. The CDR3 DNA sequence: TGTGCCAGCACCGACACAGGAAAGCTCCCTGGCTACACCTTC.

This clonotype was detected only a few times. The V call is TRBV4-3, the J call TRBJ1-2; no firm D call. The germline gives CDR1 LGHNA, CDR2 YSLEER. Trimming left V 1 base short and J 0 bases short, with 9 bases between. This CDR3 spans 15 amino acids. The CDR3 bases are TGCGCCAGCAGCCAAGCGTCGACGGCTAACTATGGCTACACCTTC. Residues: CASSQASTANYGYTF.

The rearrangement links TRBV15 to TRBJ2-1; possibly TRBD1 or TRBD2 for D (5 bases each). In germline, CDR1 is LNHNV, CDR2 YYDKDF (reference sequence). The CDR3 has 15 residues. V dropped 4 bases and J dropped 6 bases, with 16 bases sitting between them. This CDR3 reads CATSKGKNGGNEQFF. DNA for the CDR3: TGTGCCACCAGCAAGGGCAAGAATGGGGGCAATGAGCAGTTCTTC. The full variable domain, in which reference TRBV15 and TRBJ2-1 provide the parts outside the CDR3, is DAMVIQNPRYQVTQFGKPVTLSCSQTLNHNVMYWYQQKSSQAPKLLFHYYDKDFNNEADTPDNFQSRRPNTSFCFLDIRSPGLGDTAMYLCATSKGKNGGNEQFFGPGTRLTVL.

There are a few counts of this clonotype. The chain couples TRBV6-5 to TRBJ1-2; D is uncertain. With 2 bases removed from V and 4 bases from J, the gap between germline ends came to 8 bases. CDR3 size: 13 residues. Looked up from germline, CDR1 is MNHEY and CDR2 is SVGAGI. The CDR3 loop reads CASSYDGSYGYTF. In DNA form, the CDR3 reads TGTGCCAGCAGTTACGATGGCAGCTATGGCTACACCTTC.

In this sample, this clonotype turned up a few times. This chain uses TRBV5-1 with TRBJ1-2; the match to TRBD1 covers 11 bases. With V trimmed by 4 bases and J by 8 bases, 4 bases remained unmatched. CDR1 is SGHRS and CDR2 is YFSETQ in the germline V gene. The length of the CDR3 is 13 residues. The DNA for the CDR3 is TGCGCCAGCAGCCACGGGACAGGGGGAGGCTACACCTTC. Its protein product is CASSHGTGGGYTF.